These T cell receptor beta chains were read from a single sample in a study of tumor and adjacent non-tumor tissue in lung cancer. Each CDR3 protein gets one entry after TCRdb re-called the multiplex PCR reads with MiXCR. The sample shows about 100,000 distinct CDR3 sequences, around three fifths of them seen only once. The material sequenced was distant non-tumor lung tissue. All receptors come from a young man with non-small cell lung cancer. The CDR3 runs from the conserved cysteine through the conserved F or W. The order of the fields is CDR3 DNA, CDR3 protein, clone size, J gene, V gene, D gene. D genes are given only for firm matches. Rows give clone size only sometimes, using once, few, many, or a class for an expanded clone.

TGCGCCAGCAGCCAAACCGGTCTGGACACTGAAGCTTGCTTT | CASSQTGLDTEACF | - | TRBJ1-1 | TRBV4-1 | -
TGTGCCAGCAGCCGCTCCGCAGGCGGGACAGATACGCAGTATTTT | CASSRSAGGTDTQYF | many | TRBJ2-3 | TRBV6-6 | -
TGTGCCAGCAGCTCACTAACGGGAAAACACAATGAGCGGTTCTTC | CASSSLTGKHNERFF | - | TRBJ2-1 | TRBV5-4 | -
TGCAGTGTTGTGATTCTCCCGCTGGAGACCCAGTACTTC | CSVVILPLETQYF | - | TRBJ2-5 | TRBV20-1 | -
TGTGCCAGCAGCCTTTCCGGGACTAGCAAAGAGGTCCAGTACTTC | CASSLSGTSKEVQYF | once | TRBJ2-5 | TRBV11-3 | TRBD2
TGCATTGCGGGGGACTTCAATGAGCCGTTCTTC | CIAGDFNEPFF | once | TRBJ2-1 | TRBV20-1 | TRBD2
TGCGCCAGCAGCTCCCCGGGTAATCAGCCCCAGCATTTT | CASSSPGNQPQHF | - | TRBJ1-5 | TRBV5-1 | -
TGCGCCAGCCATACTATTAGCGAGATCTACGAGCAGTACTTC | CASHTISEIYEQYF | - | TRBJ2-7 | TRBV10-2 | -
TGCAGCGTTGAAGCGACTAGCCTGGATGAGCAGTTCTTC | CSVEATSLDEQFF | - | TRBJ2-1 | TRBV29-1 | TRBD2
TGTGCCAGCTGGGGGGCTAGCGGGAGTGAGGAGACGCAGTATTTT | CASWGASGSEETQYF | many | TRBJ2-3 | TRBV6-5 | TRBD2
TGTGCCATCAGCGTGGACAGAAGGGAGACCCAGTACTTC | CAISVDRRETQYF | many | TRBJ2-5 | TRBV10-3 | -
TGTGCCAGCAAACCCGGGACAGGGACGTACAACGAGCAGTTCTTC | CASKPGTGTYNEQFF | - | TRBJ2-1 | TRBV11-3 | TRBD1
TGTGCCAGCAGCCATAGACGGAGGGGGTACTACGAGCAGTACTTC | CASSHRRRGYYEQYF | - | TRBJ2-7 | TRBV11-2 | -
TGCGCCAGCGGCCAAGATCCCGCAGGAGCTCAACGCGGCTACACCTTC | CASGQDPAGAQRGYTF | - | TRBJ1-2 | TRBV4-3 | -
TGTGCCAGCAGCTATCGACAGGGCACAGATACGCAGTATTTT | CASSYRQGTDTQYF | medium-sized | TRBJ2-3 | TRBV11-2 | -
TGCAGTGCTAGAGATTTCGGATTAGCGGAAGAGATCCAGTACTTC | CSARDFGLAEEIQYF | - | TRBJ2-5 | TRBV20-1 | -
TGTGCCAGCAGTCCTAGGGGGCTCACTATTCAGCCCCACCATTTT | CASSPRGLTIQPHHF | - | TRBJ1-5 | TRBV6-2/TRBV6-3 | TRBD1
TGTGCCATCAGTGAGGATTTCGGGTCGGGCCAGCCCCAGCATTTT | CAISEDFGSGQPQHF | few | TRBJ1-5 | TRBV10-3 | -
TGCAGTGCTAGGACAGGGGGGTTTGACTATGGCTACACCTTC | CSARTGGFDYGYTF | many | TRBJ1-2 | TRBV20-1 | TRBD1
TGTGCCAGCACCTATTCTGGGGCGTACGAGCAGTACTTC | CASTYSGAYEQYF | once | TRBJ2-7 | TRBV12-3/TRBV12-4 | -
TGTGCCAGGAGCGGGGGTAGCGGGGGAGATACGCAGTATTTT | CARSGGSGGDTQYF | - | TRBJ2-3 | TRBV7-2 | TRBD2
TGCAGTGCTGCCGCCTCAGGACTAGCGCTTTACAATGAGCAGTTCTTC | CSAAASGLALYNEQFF | medium-sized | TRBJ2-1 | TRBV20-1 | TRBD2
TGTGCCAGCAGCGTACAGGGGTTTGGCACTGAAGCTTTCTTT | CASSVQGFGTEAFF | - | TRBJ1-1 | TRBV14 | TRBD1
TGTGCCAGCAGTTTTTCCGATACGGACGAGCAGCACTTC | CASSFSDTDEQHF | - | TRBJ2-7 | TRBV12-3/TRBV12-4 | -
TGTGCCAGCAGCTTAGACCCGGGCTTATCTAGAAACACCACATATTTT | CASSLDPGLSRNTTYF | - | TRBJ1-3 | TRBV11-2 | -
TGTGCCAGCAGTTCATGGGGATCTGATACGCAGTATTTT | CASSSWGSDTQYF | many | TRBJ2-3 | TRBV5-5 | -
TGTACCAGCAGCTACGCCGATAATTCACCCCTCCACTTT | CTSSYADNSPLHF | - | TRBJ1-6 | TRBV6-2/TRBV6-3 | -
TGTGCAAGCAACTTAGACTGGGACAGGGACGAGCAGGACTTC | CASNLDWDRDEQDF | - | TRBJ2-7 | TRBV11-2 | TRBD1
TGTACCAGCAGTTTCCAGGGGGCGACCAACAATCAGCCCCAACATTTT | CTSSFQGATNNQPQHF | - | TRBJ1-5 | TRBV12-3/TRBV12-4 | TRBD1
TGTGCCAGCCTTAGCCGGCAGGGGGAATTAGAGACCCAGTACTTC | CASLSRQGELETQYF | many | TRBJ2-5 | TRBV5-5 | TRBD1
TGTGCCAGCAGCAAAGGACTAGCGAGACGATACGAGCAGTACTTC | CASSKGLARRYEQYF | - | TRBJ2-7 | TRBV21-1 | -
TGCAGTGCTAGCCCCCGAGGAAGGGGCACAGATATGCAGTATTTT | CSASPRGRGTDMQYF | - | TRBJ2-3 | TRBV20-1 | -
TGTGCCAGCAACACCGGGACAGGGGCGTCAGATACGCAGTATTTT | CASNTGTGASDTQYF | many | TRBJ2-3 | TRBV12-3/TRBV12-4 | TRBD1
TGTGCCAGTAGCTTATCGGAGGAGGTATACAATGAGCAGTTCTTC | CASSLSEEVYNEQFF | - | TRBJ2-1 | TRBV11-3 | -
TGTGCCAGTAGTGAAGCTAGCGGGGGGGCAGATACGCGGTATTTT | CASSEASGGADTRYF | - | TRBJ2-3 | TRBV6-1 | TRBD2
TGTGCCAGCAGCCTCAGGTGGATTCACTCCTACGAGCAGTACTTC | CASSLRWIHSYEQYF | few | TRBJ2-7 | TRBV11-2 | -
TGTGCCAACAGTTTAGATACAGTGTTCCAAGAGACCCAGTACTTC | CANSLDTVFQETQYF | - | TRBJ2-5 | TRBV12-3/TRBV12-4 | -
TGTGCCAGCAGTTACGGGGGCTCTGGGGCCAAAGTCTTGACTTTC | CASSYGGSGAKVLTF | once | TRBJ2-6 | TRBV6-2/TRBV6-3 | -
TGCGCCAGCAGCCAAGAAGGCAGGACGGACTTTGGCTACACCTTC | CASSQEGRTDFGYTF | few | TRBJ1-2 | TRBV4-1 | -
TGCAGTGCTTCCCGGACAGGGCAAGAGACCCAGTACTTC | CSASRTGQETQYF | medium-sized | TRBJ2-5 | TRBV20-1 | TRBD1
TGCAGCGCGCGAATACAGGAGGATCTCTCCGGGGAGCTGTTTTTT | CSARIQEDLSGELFF | - | TRBJ2-2 | TRBV20-1 | -
TGTGCCAGCAGCGAAATTAGCGGGTTAGAGACCAAGTACTTC | CASSEISGLETKYF | - | TRBJ2-5 | TRBV11-3 | TRBD2
TGTGCCAGCAACCCGGCAGGTCACGAGCAGTACTTC | CASNPAGHEQYF | many | TRBJ2-7 | TRBV6-2/TRBV6-3 | -
TGTGCCTGCAGTTACTCGAGAGGGCAATCAGCCCATCATTTT | CACSYSRGQSAHHF | - | TRBJ1-5 | TRBV6-5 | -
TGTGCCAACAGTTTAGATCCAAGGGGCTCTGGAAACACCATATATTTT | CANSLDPRGSGNTIYF | - | TRBJ1-3 | TRBV11-2 | -
TGCAGCGCCACTATGAACACTGAAGCTTCCTTT | CSATMNTEASF | - | TRBJ1-1 | TRBV29-1 | -
TGTGCCAGCAGTGACCTGGGTCCCGTCCTCCACTTT | CASSDLGPVLHF | - | TRBJ1-6 | TRBV2 | -
TGTGCCAGGAGCCTGACACTTACCAAAGAGACCCAGTACTTC | CARSLTLTKETQYF | - | TRBJ2-5 | TRBV11-3 | -
TGCGCCAGCAGCCAAGGGGAGGGAAGCTCCTACGGGCAGTACTTC | CASSQGEGSSYGQYF | - | TRBJ2-7 | TRBV4-3 | TRBD2
TGTGCCAGCGGCTTAGACCCTGCCACAGATACGCGGTATTTT | CASGLDPATDTRYF | - | TRBJ2-3 | TRBV11-2 | -
TGTACCAGCAGTTGCTCGATAGGGTCTGGGGAAAAACTGTTTTTT | CTSSCSIGSGEKLFF | - | TRBJ1-4 | TRBV6-6 | -
TGTGCGAGCAGCTTAATCCTAGCGGGGATTGATGTGCAGTTTTTC | CASSLILAGIDVQFF | - | TRBJ2-1 | TRBV11-2 | TRBD2
TGTGCCAGTAGCCAGTACGGACAGGGTATCGACGAGCATTACTTC | CASSQYGQGIDEHYF | - | TRBJ2-7 | TRBV11-2 | TRBD1
TGTGCCAGCAGCTTAGCAAGTATCGGGAATGAGCAGCTCTTC | CASSLASIGNEQLF | - | TRBJ2-1 | TRBV11-2 | -
TGTGCCAGCAGTACCGGGACAGCGCACTTC | CASSTGTAHF | many | TRBJ2-7 | TRBV6-8 | TRBD1